The T cell receptor beta chain described here comes from a study of T cell responses to AZD1222 COVID-19 vaccine (dated by TCRdb to 2020 to 2022). In the study overall: AZD1222 recipients given second doses at about 4 weeks or at about 12 weeks were pooled, since spike-specific TCR depth and breadth were not found to differ between the two schedules. A total of about 240 trial participants underwent TCR sequencing, of whom some 210 received two doses of AZD1222 and about 25 received two doses of the MenACWY control vaccine. Trial participants were enrolled by age into 18-55, 56-69 and 70-plus year subgroups, with around 150, 28 and 57 TCR-sequenced participants respectively.

Per the publication, the time point label means: baseline before first vaccination. Samples from vaccinated people were obtained from the UK trials COV001 and COV002, which included a single-blind randomized controlled phase 2/3 trial of AZD1222 (ChAdOx1 nCoV-19) in healthy adults. For TCRbeta chain sequencing, PBMC samples from trial participants were taken at day 0 and at day 28 after the second dose. The CDR3 regions of human TCRbeta chains were subjected to immunosequencing. Per the authors' processing: TCRs in the repertoires were matched against a reference library of SARS-CoV-2-specific TCRs that had been generated with the MIRA antigen-specificity platform. Breadth was defined as the fraction of unique TCRs that were SARS-CoV-2-associated. Depth was defined as the fraction of total T cells that were SARS-CoV-2-associated. Using the MIRA data, every spike-specific TCR was mapped to the spike region that the TCR reacted to and assigned to either a CD4 or a CD8 class. Log10-transformed breadth and depth values were compared by one-way ANOVA with Sidak's multiple comparisons tests. The clones in this table, taken by TCRdb from immuneACCESS, are in-frame only. Not every clone is retained; where verified, under half of the shortfall comes from an unresolved V gene, and the cause of the rest is unknown. V and J calls and clone size are those listed in that table; D and trimming were worked out from the DNA. The sample table shows about 120,000 clones, and 85% to 95% are seen once. The leading ten clones occupy over 1.5% of the sample.

About this clone itself: Its target antigen remains unknown. Per-base quality was not reported, and no clone a single base away is much larger than it.

Ends trimmed: V by 5 bases, J by 6 bases; bases unmatched to a gene: 10. The CDR3, from cysteine to phenylalanine, totals 15 residues. The DNA shown is the 45-base CDR3, in frame from base 1. The germline V gene (reference sequence) provides CDR1 LNHDA and CDR2 SQIVND. The study at large found these results: Conclusions about previously exposed vaccinees are limited because only a handful of AZD1222 recipients were SARS-CoV-2 seropositive at baseline. Most participants were white British and females outnumbered males, and the authors suggested that clonal diversity may have been underestimated. The 56-69-year group was small, and its depth increase did not reach significance, likely because of low power. Nearly half of unique spike-specific TCRs reportedly recognized epitopes outside regions mutated in the B.1.351 and B.1.1.7 variants. Spike-specific TCR breadth and depth rose significantly after two AZD1222 doses compared with day 0 and with MenACWY recipients. Because no samples from the day 14 peak response were available, repertoires could be characterized only after the peak T cell response. CD4 TCRs associated with the vaccine covered the entire spike protein, and the dominant responses were in regions 160-218 and 743-854.

The receptor comes from an adult in good health. This chain joins TRBV19 to TRBJ1-1; the central 9 bases match TRBD1. The specimen comprised peripheral blood, sampled on day 0 of AZD1222 vaccination. The nucleotides read TGTGCCAGTAGTCTCCGGACAGGGGAGGTTCCTGAAGCTTTCTTT. Its protein product is CASSLRTGEVPEAFF.